The 10 T cell receptor beta chains in this list originate from one sample, sequenced in a study of blood T cells in healthy people across ages. Sample-barcoded 5' priming and a J-beta primer mix drove a second PCR of roughly 6 to 12 cycles. TCRdb reprocessed the 5' RACE reads with MiXCR, giving one entry per CDR3 protein. This repertoire shows around 1,000,000 distinct CDR3 sequences, approximately 25% found once; its top ten account for 0.65% to 0.75%. Separately, the same data were catalogued under a study of T cells of mothers and their children.

The sequencing sample was made of blood. All receptors derive from a girl aged 2-10 years in good health.

The V and J genes are TRBV20-1 and TRBJ2-3; D is possibly TRBD1 or TRBD2 (5 bases each). From germline, CDR1 is DFQATT and CDR2 SNEGSKA (reference sequence). Deletions cut 3 bases from V and 2 bases from J, with 21 bases between. The CDR3 runs to 17 residues. The CDR3 spells CSASFPGTAPITDTQYF. CDR3 nucleotide sequence: TGCAGTGCTAGTTTCCCAGGGACGGCTCCCATCACAGATACGCAGTATTTT.

The chain employs TRBV20-1 and TRBJ2-7, with TRBD1 as a possible D gene (6 bases). This CDR3 has 14 residues. The germline V gene encodes CDR1 DFQATT and CDR2 SNEGSKA (reference sequence). Deletions cut 6 bases from V and 5 bases from J, with 20 bases between. The CDR3 DNA reads TGCAGTGCCTTCTTCCGAGGGGGTGGGAACGAGCAGTACTTC. It yields the protein CSAFFRGGGNEQYF.

The CDR3 DNA reads TGTGCCAGCAGCTTAAAGGCGACGAACACCATATATTTT. The encoded protein is CASSLKATNTIYF. The chain recombines TRBV5-6 with TRBJ1-3; no definite D call. The ends were cut back, 2 bases at V and 7 bases at J, with 10 bases in the middle. This CDR3 comprises 13 residues. Germline CDR1 reads SGHDT; CDR2 reads YYEEEE.

This clonotype was seen repeatedly, ten times or more. The chain combines TRBV28 with TRBJ2-5; no firm D call. The J call is in doubt because the DNA end fits TRBJ2-7 better. Germline-derived CDR1 and CDR2 are MDHEN and SYDVKM. This CDR3 is 11 amino acids long. This CDR3 is CASSLIYEQYF. CDR3 coding DNA: TGTGCCAGCAGTTTAATTTACGAGCAGTACTTC.

This clonotype was detected ten times or more. J is TRBJ2-7 and V is TRBV28, with 9 bases aligning to TRBD2. V was pared by 3 bases and J by 3 bases, with 6 bases of the junction left unmatched. CDR1 is MDHEN, CDR2 SYDVKM, per germline. There are 15 residues in the CDR3. The CDR3 reads CASSFTSGSYYEQYF. The CDR3 bases are TGTGCCAGCAGTTTTACTAGCGGGTCCTACTACGAGCAGTACTTC.

The chain carries TRBV29-1 and TRBJ1-1, with TRBD1 matching 9 bases. Trimming at V came to 5 bases and at J to 4 bases, leaving 5 bases not matched to a gene. The CDR3 sequence is 13 residues long. CDR1 SQVTM and CDR2 ANQGSEA come from the germline V gene. The chain's CDR3 is CSVTQGAGTEAFF. In DNA form, the CDR3 reads TGCAGCGTTACACAGGGGGCTGGCACTGAAGCTTTCTTT.

This chain uses TRBV12-5 with TRBJ2-5; D gene uncertain. Germline CDR1 LGHNT, CDR2 FRNRAP. Trimming took off 3 bases at V and 0 bases at J, with 14 bases between the two ends. CDR3 size: 16 residues. The DNA of the CDR3 is TGTGCTAGTGGTTTCTCAACGACCGGACACCAAGAGACCCAGTACTTC. Translated: CASGFSTTGHQETQYF.

This clonotype was picked up a small number of times. This chain uses TRBV7-9 with TRBJ2-3; D is perhaps TRBD1 (5 bases). Trimming took 3 bases from V and 0 from J, leaving 7 bases between them. The CDR3 covers 14 residues. Germline V lookup: CDR1 SEHNR, CDR2 FQNEAQ (reference sequence). This chain's CDR3 is CASSFDSSTDTQYF. The CDR3 region has the DNA TGTGCCAGCAGCTTTGACAGTAGCACAGATACGCAGTATTTT. The full variable domain, in which reference TRBV7-9 and TRBJ2-3 provide the parts outside the CDR3, is DTGVSQNPRHKITKRGQNVTFRCDPISEHNRLYWYRQTLGQGPEFLTYFQNEAQLEKSRLLSDRFSAERPKGSFSTLEIQRTEQGDSAMYLCASSFDSSTDTQYFGPGTRLTVL.

The rearrangement links TRBV29-1 to TRBJ2-5, with D tentatively TRBD2 (6 bases). Germline V gives CDR1 SQVTM, CDR2 ANQGSEA. Trimming shortened V by 5 bases and J by 4 bases, and 17 bases separated the two germline ends. There are 14 residues in the CDR3. The CDR3 region has the DNA TGCAGCGTTACCGGGACCCTGGGAGGAGAGACCCAGTACTTC. Residues: CSVTGTLGGETQYF. The complete variable domain, with remaining parts taken from reference TRBV29-1 and TRBJ2-5, reads SAVISQKPSRDICQRGTSLTIQCQVDSQVTMMFWYRQQPGQSLTLIATANQGSEATYESGFVIDKFPISRPNLTFSTLTVSNMSPEDSSIYLCSVTGTLGGETQYFGPGTRLLVL.

As DNA, the CDR3 is TGTGCCAGTAGTTACGCGACAGGGGCTGAGACCCAGTACTTC. Residues: CASSYATGAETQYF. The chain is built from TRBV19 and TRBJ2-5, with 8 nucleotides matching TRBD1. Germline CDR1 and CDR2: LNHDA and SQIVND (reference sequence). The CDR3 loop spans 14 amino acids. The V gene end was trimmed by 5 bases and the J gene end by 5 bases; junction bases not matched to a gene: 7.